These 21 T cell receptor beta chains were all obtained from the same sample, sequenced in a study of blood T cell repertoires in COVID-19 (dated by TCRdb to the early 2020s). The library was produced with the immunoSEQ multiplex PCR assay. This immuneACCESS table, as held by TCRdb, lists in-frame sequences with V and J called but not all clones. Of the missing ones, under half trace to an unresolved V gene in checked studies; the others have no known cause. The sample contains around 130,000 clones, approximately 84% of them found a single time. Approximately 18% of the sample rests with the top ten. Sequenced: peripheral blood. The source of these receptors is a woman of 80 years or more with acute or convalescent COVID-19.

V usage is TRBV5-1 and J usage is TRBJ2-1; 13 nucleotides match TRBD2. The V segment lost 4 bases and the J segment 4 bases; nucleotides outside the gene matches: 8. The CDR3 totals 17 residues. CDR1 and CDR2 from the germline V gene are SGHRS and YFSETQ. The CDR3: CASSPRLAGGLYNEQFF. The CDR3 DNA reads TGCGCCAGCAGCCCCAGACTAGCGGGAGGCCTTTACAATGAGCAGTTCTTC.

The V gene is TRBV7-9, the J gene TRBJ2-3; 12 bases match TRBD2. The CDR3 has 16 residues. V lost 5 bases, J lost 2 bases, and 5 bases stayed unmatched. Germline V gives CDR1 SEHNR, CDR2 FQNEAQ (reference sequence). The DNA for the CDR3 is TGTGCCAGCAGCAGACTAGCGGGGGCGTTCACAGATACGCAGTATTTT. Its protein product is CASSRLAGAFTDTQYF.

This clone appeared a single time. The chain combines TRBV30 with TRBJ2-1; D may be TRBD2 (6 bases). Germline CDR1 GTSNPN, CDR2 SVGIG (reference sequence). The CDR3 contains 11 residues. Trimming removed 4 bases at V and 6 bases at J, with 7 bases between. CDR3 DNA: TGTGCCTGGACCGGGGGCAATGAGCAGTTCTTC. Protein: CAWTGGNEQFF.

V gene TRBV5-1 combines with J gene TRBJ2-7, with 11 bases identical to TRBD1. V shed 4 bases, J shed 10 bases, and the junction held 7 bases outside the gene matches. Germline V gene sequence: CDR1 SGHRS, CDR2 YFSETQ. The CDR3 totals 13 residues. CDR3 DNA sequence: TGCGCCAGCAGCCTTGGACAGGGGGCTGATCAGTACTTC. Its translation is CASSLGQGADQYF.

This chain uses TRBV3-1 (or the pseudogene TRBV3-2) with TRBJ1-1; D gene unclear. This CDR3 spans 16 amino acids. Germline CDR1 LGHDT, CDR2 YNNKEL (reference sequence). The V gene lost 2 bases and the J gene lost 0 bases, with 13 bases spanning the gap. CDR3 sequence reads: CASSQTSTGMNTEAFF. In nucleotides, the CDR3 is TGTGCCAGCAGCCAAACCTCGACGGGTATGAACACTGAAGCTTTCTTT.

The chain couples TRBV27 to TRBJ1-5; D ambiguous. The CDR3 is made up of 12 amino acids. V was trimmed by 3 bases and J by 5 bases, leaving 5 bases between them. Germline V lookup: CDR1 MNHEY, CDR2 SMNVEV (reference sequence). Here the CDR3 reads CASSFRDQPQHF. The CDR3, as DNA: TGTGCCAGCAGTTTCCGGGATCAGCCCCAGCATTTT.

This sequence joins TRBV12-3 or TRBV12-4 and TRBJ2-1, with TRBD2 matching over 7 bases. J gave up 10 bases and V 0 bases, and 0 bases lay outside the gene matches. The CDR3 has 12 amino acids. The CDR3 sequence is CASSLARGEQFF. CDR3 DNA sequence: TGTGCCAGCAGTTTAGCGCGGGGGGAGCAGTTCTTC.

This clone occurred once. The CDR3 DNA follows: TGTGCCACCAGCAGATTTATTTCGGGACAGGGGGGGACTAATGAAAAACTGTTTTTT. This encodes CATSRFISGQGGTNEKLFF. The chain carries TRBV15 and TRBJ1-4, with 11 bases matching TRBD1. Germline values: CDR1 LNHNV, CDR2 YYDKDF (reference sequence). This CDR3 is 19 amino acids long. The V gene end was trimmed by 2 bases and the J gene end by 2 bases; junction bases not matched to a gene: 10.

This clone occurred a few times. The gene calls are TRBV2 and TRBJ1-5; D may be TRBD1 (5 bases). V lost 5 bases, J lost 0 bases, and 8 bases lay in between. CDR3 length: 14 residues. Germline lookup yields CDR1 SNHLY and CDR2 FYNNEI. The CDR3 bases are TGTGCCAGCAGTCGAAGGGGTAGCAATCAGCCCCAGCATTTT. It encodes CASSRRGSNQPQHF.

In its sample, this clone was seen a few times. The chain employs TRBV6-4 and TRBJ1-3, with TRBD1 matching over 10 bases. The germline CDR1 and CDR2 sequences are MRHNA and SNTAGT. Germline trimming cut 0 bases from V and 7 bases from J; bases unmatched to any gene: 3. The CDR3 is 15 amino acids. The chain's CDR3 is CASSDSWTGGNTIYF. The CDR3 coding sequence is TGTGCCAGCAGTGACTCCTGGACAGGGGGGAACACCATATATTTT.

The V and J genes are TRBV4-1 and TRBJ2-1; 7 positions agree with TRBD2. The CDR3 is 17 amino acids. Germline V CDR1 and CDR2: MGHRA, YSYEKL. V was pared by 0 bases and J by 0 bases, with 5 bases of the junction left unmatched. CDR3 in amino acids: CASSQEGRTSSYNEQFF. CDR3 nucleotide sequence: TGCGCCAGCAGCCAAGAGGGAAGGACTAGCTCCTACAATGAGCAGTTCTTC.

V gene TRBV5-6 combines with J gene TRBJ1-1; no firm D call. CDR1 is SGHDT, CDR2 YYEEEE, per germline. The CDR3 sequence is 14 residues long. Trimming removed 4 bases at V and 4 bases at J, with 14 bases between. The CDR3 DNA is TGTGCCAGCAGCCATTACGCGGAGGGCACTGAAGCTTTCTTT. Translated, it gives CASSHYAEGTEAFF.

This chain links TRBV19 with TRBJ1-5; a weak D match, TRBD1 (6 bases). Germline loops: CDR1 LNHDA, CDR2 SQIVND (reference sequence). V shed 10 bases and J shed 7 bases, with 20 bases lying between them. There are 14 residues in the CDR3. CDR3: CATQTQGLRQPQHF. In nucleotides, the CDR3 is TGTGCCACCCAGACACAGGGTCTCCGGCAGCCCCAGCATTTT.

The rearrangement joins TRBV5-8 to TRBJ1-5; tentative D call: TRBD1 (6 bases). The V gene lost 1 base and the J gene lost 2 bases, with 13 bases spanning the gap. CDR3 length: 16 amino acids. Germline CDR1 and CDR2: SGHTS and YDEGEE. The chain's CDR3 is CASSLPEQGGNQPQHF. CDR3 nucleotides: TGTGCCAGCAGCTTGCCGGAACAGGGCGGCAATCAGCCCCAGCATTTT.

This clone was counted a single time. This rearrangement joins TRBV4-3 to TRBJ2-1, with 7 bases lining up with TRBD2. The CDR3 totals 18 residues. Per germline, CDR1 LGHNA and CDR2 YSLEER. The V gene end was trimmed by 1 base and the J gene end by 2 bases; junction bases not matched to a gene: 11. CDR3 DNA sequence: TGCGCCAGCAGCCAAGGGGGTGCGGGGGTGGGCCCCTACAATGAGCAGTTCTTC. Its translation: CASSQGGAGVGPYNEQFF.

This chain joins TRBV7-2 and TRBJ1-1; TRBD1 is a possible D gene (5 bases). This CDR3 is 13 amino acids long. Trimming took 2 bases from V and 1 from J, leaving 5 bases between them. Germline values: CDR1 SGHTA, CDR2 FQGNSA. The CDR3 coding sequence is TGTGCCAGCAGCTTACAGGGGAACACTGAAGCTTTCTTT. Protein: CASSLQGNTEAFF.

The J gene is TRBJ1-1, the V gene TRBV19; 7 positions agree with TRBD1. The V gene end was trimmed by 5 bases and the J gene end by 1 base; junction bases not matched to a gene: 10. Germline CDR1 is LNHDA and CDR2 is SQIVND (reference sequence). The length of the CDR3 is 16 residues. CDR3 residues: CASSGATGTENTEAFF. Written as DNA, the CDR3 is TGTGCCAGTAGTGGTGCGACCGGGACAGAGAACACTGAAGCTTTCTTT.

CDR3 region: CASSSEAGEMVETQYF. The CDR3 DNA is TGTGCCAGCAGCTCCGAAGCAGGGGAGATGGTAGAGACCCAGTACTTC. The genes are TRBV13 and TRBJ2-5; D might be TRBD1 (6 bases). Trimming removed 4 bases from V and 4 bases from J, with 19 bases in between. The length of the CDR3 is 16 residues. CDR1 is PRHDT and CDR2 is FYEKMQ in the germline V gene (reference sequence).

The chain joins TRBV15 to TRBJ2-7; TRBD1 matches 7 bases. CDR1 and CDR2 from the germline V gene are LNHNV and YYDKDF (reference sequence). The CDR3 has 15 residues. J gave up 3 bases and V 4 bases, and 9 bases lay outside the gene matches. CDR3 amino acids: CATSIFSGTVYEQYF. As DNA, the CDR3 is TGTGCCACCAGCATTTTCTCCGGGACAGTCTACGAGCAGTACTTC.

The V and J genes are TRBV11-2 and TRBJ2-7; D might be TRBD2 (6 bases). V lost 5 bases and J 2 bases, leaving 16 bases between the germline ends. There are 15 residues in the CDR3. Germline V gene lookup returns CDR1 SGHAT and CDR2 FQNNGV. CDR3 region: CASSLQPGTPYEQYF. CDR3 coding DNA: TGTGCCAGCAGCCTCCAGCCAGGGACTCCCTACGAGCAGTACTTC.

The chain recombines TRBV5-1 with TRBJ2-6; TRBD1 matches at 7 bases. J gave up 0 bases and V 8 bases, and 8 bases lay outside the gene matches. Germline loops: CDR1 SGHRS, CDR2 YFSETQ. CDR3 length: 16 residues. The CDR3 DNA reads TGCGCCAGTTTCCGCGACAGGGTCTCTGGGGCCAACGTCCTGACTTTC. This sequence encodes CASFRDRVSGANVLTF.